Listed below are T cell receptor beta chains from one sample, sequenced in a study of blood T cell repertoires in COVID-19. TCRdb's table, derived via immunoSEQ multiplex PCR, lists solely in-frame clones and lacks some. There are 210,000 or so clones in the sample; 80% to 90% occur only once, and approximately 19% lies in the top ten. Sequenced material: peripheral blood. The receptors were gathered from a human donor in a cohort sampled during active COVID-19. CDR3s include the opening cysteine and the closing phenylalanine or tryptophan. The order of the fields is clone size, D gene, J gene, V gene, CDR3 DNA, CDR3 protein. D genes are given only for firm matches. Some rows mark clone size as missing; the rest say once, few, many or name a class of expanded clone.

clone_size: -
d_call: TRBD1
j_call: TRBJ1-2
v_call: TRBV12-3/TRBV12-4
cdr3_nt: TGTGCCAGCAGCCCGACAGGGCCGTATGGCTACACCTTC
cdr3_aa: CASSPTGPYGYTF

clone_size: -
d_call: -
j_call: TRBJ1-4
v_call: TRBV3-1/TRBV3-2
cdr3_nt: TGTGCCAGCAGCCAAGGGCGGACAGTAAGCGAAAAACTGTTTTTT
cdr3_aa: CASSQGRTVSEKLFF

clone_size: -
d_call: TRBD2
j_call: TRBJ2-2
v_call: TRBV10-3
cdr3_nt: TGTGCCATCAGTGACGGTAGCGGGGGGGCAGGCACCGGGGAGCTGTTTTTT
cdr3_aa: CAISDGSGGAGTGELFF

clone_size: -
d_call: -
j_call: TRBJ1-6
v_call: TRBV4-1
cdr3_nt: TGCGCCAGCAGCATAAACCGGGATCCTAAGAATTCACCCCTCCACTTT
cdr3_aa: CASSINRDPKNSPLHF

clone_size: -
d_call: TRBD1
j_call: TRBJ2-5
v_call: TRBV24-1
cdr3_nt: TGTGCCACCAGTGATGGGGACAGGGTACTAGAGACCCAGTACTTC
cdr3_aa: CATSDGDRVLETQYF

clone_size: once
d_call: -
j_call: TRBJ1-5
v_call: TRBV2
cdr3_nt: TGTGCCAGCAGTGAAGCCATCAGGCGGGGGCAGCCCCAGCATTTT
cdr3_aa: CASSEAIRRGQPQHF

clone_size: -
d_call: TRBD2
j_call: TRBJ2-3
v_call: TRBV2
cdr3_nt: TGTGCCAGCTCGGGACTAGCGGGAGGGTGGGACACAGATACGCAGTATTTT
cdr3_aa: CASSGLAGGWDTDTQYF

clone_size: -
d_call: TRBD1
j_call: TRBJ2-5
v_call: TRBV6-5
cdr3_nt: TGTGCCAGCACCGGGACAGGGGGCGGCGAGACCCAGTACTTC
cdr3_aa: CASTGTGGGETQYF

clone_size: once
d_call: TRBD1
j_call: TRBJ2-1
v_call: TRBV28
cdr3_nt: TGTGCCAGCTTGACAGGGACAAACCCCTACAATGAGCAGTTCTTC
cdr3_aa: CASLTGTNPYNEQFF

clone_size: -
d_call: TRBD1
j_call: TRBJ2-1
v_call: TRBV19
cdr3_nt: TGTGCCAGTAGTCCCTCTCTCCCCGGGACAGGGTTTCCGCATGAGCAGTTCTTC
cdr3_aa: CASSPSLPGTGFPHEQFF

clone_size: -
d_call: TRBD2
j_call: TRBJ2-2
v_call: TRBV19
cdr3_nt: TGTGCCAGTAGTGGACTAGCGGGGGGTTGGTACACCGGGGAGCTGTTTTTT
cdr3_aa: CASSGLAGGWYTGELFF

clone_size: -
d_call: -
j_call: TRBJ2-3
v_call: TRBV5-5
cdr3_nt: TGTGCCAGCAGCTACAGTTGGTGGGGCACAGATACGCAGTATTTT
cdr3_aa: CASSYSWWGTDTQYF

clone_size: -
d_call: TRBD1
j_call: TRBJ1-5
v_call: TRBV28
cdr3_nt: TGTGCCAGCAGAACGACAGGGGATGGTCAGCCCCAGCATTTT
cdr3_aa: CASRTTGDGQPQHF

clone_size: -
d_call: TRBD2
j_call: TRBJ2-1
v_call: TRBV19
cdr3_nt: TGTGCCAGTAGTATAGATCTAGCGGGAGGGTCCAATGAGCAGTTCTTC
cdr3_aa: CASSIDLAGGSNEQFF

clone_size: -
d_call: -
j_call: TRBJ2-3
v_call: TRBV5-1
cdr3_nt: TGCGCCAGCAGCTTACAGGGACGCACAGATACGCAGTATTTT
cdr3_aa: CASSLQGRTDTQYF

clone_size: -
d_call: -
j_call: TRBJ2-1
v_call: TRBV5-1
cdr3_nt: TGCGCCAGCAGCTTCGTGGGAGGGGGGCATGAGCAGTTCTTC
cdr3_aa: CASSFVGGGHEQFF

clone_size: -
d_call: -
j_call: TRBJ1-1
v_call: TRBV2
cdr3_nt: TGTGCCAGCAGCGAACACAAGTTGAACACTGAAGCTTTCTTT
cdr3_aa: CASSEHKLNTEAFF

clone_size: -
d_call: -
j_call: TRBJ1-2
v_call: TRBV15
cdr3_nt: TGTGCCACCAGCACCCAGGCCACGTATCCTAACTATGGCTACACCTTC
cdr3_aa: CATSTQATYPNYGYTF

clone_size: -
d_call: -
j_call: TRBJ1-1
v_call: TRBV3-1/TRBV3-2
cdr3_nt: TGTGCCAGCAGCCCGTATGGGGTGTCGGGGTCCGCTGAAGCTTTCTTT
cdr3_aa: CASSPYGVSGSAEAFF

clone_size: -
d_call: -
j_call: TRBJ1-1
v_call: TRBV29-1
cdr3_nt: TGCAGCGTTGTTAGAAGTACTGAAGCTTTCTTT
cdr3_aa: CSVVRSTEAFF

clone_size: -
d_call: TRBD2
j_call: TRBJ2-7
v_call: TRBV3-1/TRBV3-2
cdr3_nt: TGTGCCAGCAGCCAACGTCCGGGCGGGAGATCCTACGAGCAGTACTTC
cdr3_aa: CASSQRPGGRSYEQYF

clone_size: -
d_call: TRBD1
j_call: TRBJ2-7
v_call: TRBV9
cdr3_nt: TGTGCCAGCAGCGTGACAGGGCTTACCTACGAGCAGTACTTC
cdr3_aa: CASSVTGLTYEQYF

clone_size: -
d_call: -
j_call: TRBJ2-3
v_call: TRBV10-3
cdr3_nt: TGTGCCATCAGTGATCGGACAGATACGCAGTATTTT
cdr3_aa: CAISDRTDTQYF

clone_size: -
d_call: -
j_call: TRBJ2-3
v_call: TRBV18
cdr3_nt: TGTGCCAGCTCACCTTTCCAGTTCGTACCAGATACGCAGTATTTT
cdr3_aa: CASSPFQFVPDTQYF

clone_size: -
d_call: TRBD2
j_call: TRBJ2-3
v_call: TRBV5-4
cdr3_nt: TGTGCCAGCAGCTTAGCGGGGGGGGATACGCAGTATTTT
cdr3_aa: CASSLAGGDTQYF

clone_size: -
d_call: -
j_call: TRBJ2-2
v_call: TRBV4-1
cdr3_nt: TGCGCCAGCAGTCCGATGAGTAGCGGAAACACCGGGGAGCTGTTTTTT
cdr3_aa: CASSPMSSGNTGELFF

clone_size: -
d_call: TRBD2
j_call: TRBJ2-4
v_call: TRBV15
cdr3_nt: TGTGCCACCAGCAGAGTTTTGGGGGGACTAGCGGATCTAGCCAAAAACATTCAGTACTTC
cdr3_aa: CATSRVLGGLADLAKNIQYF

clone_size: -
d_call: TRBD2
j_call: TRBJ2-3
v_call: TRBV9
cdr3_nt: TGTGCCAGCAGCGATGACGCCCGACTAGCGGACACAGATACGCAGTATTTT
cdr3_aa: CASSDDARLADTDTQYF

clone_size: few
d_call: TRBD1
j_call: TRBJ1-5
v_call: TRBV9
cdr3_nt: TGTGCCAGCAGCGTCGGGACAGTCAATCAGCCCCAGCATTTT
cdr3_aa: CASSVGTVNQPQHF

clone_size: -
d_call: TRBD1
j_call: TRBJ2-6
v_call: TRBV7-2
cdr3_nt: TGTGCCAGCAGCTATACCGGGACAGGCTTTGCTGGGGCCAACGTCCTGACTTTC
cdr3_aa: CASSYTGTGFAGANVLTF

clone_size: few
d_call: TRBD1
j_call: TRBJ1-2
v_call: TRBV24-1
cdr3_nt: TGTGCCACCAGTGAGCCGGGACAGCACTATGGCTACACCTTC
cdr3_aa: CATSEPGQHYGYTF

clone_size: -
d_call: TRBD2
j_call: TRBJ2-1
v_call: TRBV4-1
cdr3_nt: TGCGCCAGCAGCCGGAAACTAGCGGTAAATTCCTACAATGAGCAGTTCTTC
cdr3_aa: CASSRKLAVNSYNEQFF

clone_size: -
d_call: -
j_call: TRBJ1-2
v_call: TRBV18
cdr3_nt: TGTGCCAGCTCACTGACAGTAGGGAATGGCTACACCTTC
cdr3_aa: CASSLTVGNGYTF